Listed here are 25 T cell receptor beta chains from one sample, sequenced in a study of T cell changes during pregnancy in multiple sclerosis. Repertoires were generated with immunoSEQ multiplex PCR, while TCRdb's copy carries only in-frame clones and drops some. The table shows 40,000 to 60,000 clones, with approximately 91% occurring only once. This sample comprised CD8+ T cells from peripheral blood mononuclear cells, obtained after pregnancy. These receptors were taken from a female donor with multiple sclerosis, enrolled in a pregnancy study.

This clone was seen once. The chain employs TRBV4-1 and TRBJ2-2, with 8 bases that match TRBD1. The CDR3 has 14 residues. V lost 4 bases to trimming and J lost 4 bases; unmatched junction nucleotides: 2. Germline CDR1 reads MGHRA; CDR2 reads YSYEKL. CDR3 nucleotides: TGCGCCAGCAGCCCTCAGGGGGCCACCGGGGAGCTGTTTTTT. It specifies CASSPQGATGELFF.

This chain uses TRBV13 with TRBJ2-2; D perhaps matches TRBD1 (5 bases). From germline, CDR1 is PRHDT and CDR2 FYEKMQ (reference sequence). The CDR3 runs 13 residues. Deletions cut 4 bases from V and 5 bases from J, with 8 bases between. The DNA of the CDR3 is TGTGCCAGCAGCTCCAGGGCGACCGGGGAGCTGTTTTTT. It codes for CASSSRATGELFF. The full variable domain, in which reference TRBV13 and TRBJ2-2 provide the parts outside the CDR3, is AAGVIQSPRHLIKEKRETATLKCYPIPRHDTVYWYQQGPGQDPQFLISFYEKMQSDKGSIPDRFSAQQFSDYHSELNMSSLELGDSALYFCASSSRATGELFFGEGSRLTVL.

CDR3 residues: CASSERQGYTEAFF. Written as DNA, the CDR3 is TGTGCCAGCAGTGAGAGGCAGGGGTACACTGAAGCTTTCTTT. The chain has TRBV2 and TRBJ1-1; a possible D gene is TRBD1 (6 bases). The germline CDR1 and CDR2 sequences are SNHLY and FYNNEI. The V gene lost 3 bases and the J gene lost 3 bases, with 11 bases spanning the gap. CDR3 length: 14 residues.

This clone was recorded a few times. This chain links TRBV6-1 with TRBJ2-7; 7 bases line up with TRBD1. The V gene's germline CDR1 is MNHNS and CDR2 SASEGT. This CDR3 is 13 amino acids long. V lost 3 bases, J lost 5 bases, and 4 bases stayed unmatched. This CDR3 is CASSETGSNEQYF. Written as DNA, the CDR3 is TGTGCCAGCAGTGAGACAGGGTCCAACGAGCAGTACTTC.

The J gene is TRBJ1-2, the V gene TRBV14; D not certain. V was clipped by 1 base and J by 4 bases, with 7 bases between them. CDR1 and CDR2 (germline): SGHDN, FVKESK. The CDR3 spans 13 residues. The CDR3 loop is CASSQGQLYGYTF. CDR3 coding DNA: TGTGCCAGCAGCCAAGGTCAACTCTATGGCTACACCTTC.

The V and J genes are TRBV5-1 and TRBJ1-6; weak D call: TRBD1 (6 bases). V was cut by 0 bases and J by 7 bases, with 17 bases left in between. The CDR3 is made up of 17 amino acids. The germline V gene has CDR1 SGHRS and CDR2 YFSETQ. CDR3 coding DNA: TGCGCCAGCAGCTTGGGCAGTCCGGCGGGGGCCAATTCACCCCTCCACTTT. This sequence encodes CASSLGSPAGANSPLHF.

The rearrangement uses TRBV27 and TRBJ2-2; unclear D gene. Per germline, CDR1 MNHEY and CDR2 SMNVEV (reference sequence). The V gene lost 0 bases and the J gene lost 4 bases, with 6 bases spanning the gap. This CDR3 is built from 14 residues. The chain's CDR3 is CASSLSAGTGELFF. For the CDR3, the DNA is TGTGCCAGCAGTTTATCTGCCGGCACCGGGGAGCTGTTTTTT.

The genes are TRBV7-9 and TRBJ1-6, with D possibly matching TRBD1 (6 bases). The CDR3 has 14 residues. V shed 3 bases and J shed 10 bases, with 13 bases lying between them. The germline V gene encodes CDR1 SEHNR and CDR2 FQNEAQ (reference sequence). The CDR3 DNA sequence: TGTGCCAGCAGCTTCGTACAGGGTGACTCACCCCTCCACTTT. As protein: CASSFVQGDSPLHF.

Here the CDR3 reads CASSYGTGVNEKLFF. The CDR3 nucleotides are TGTGCCAGCAGCTACGGGACAGGGGTAAACGAAAAACTGTTTTTT. The chain carries TRBV5-6 and TRBJ1-4; 10 bases fit TRBD1. CDR3 length: 15 residues. V trimming: 3 bases; J trimming: 8 bases; junction bases outside the gene matches: 7. In germline, CDR1 is SGHDT, CDR2 YYEEEE.

The V call is TRBV10-3, the J call TRBJ2-5; 7 nucleotides agree with TRBD2. In germline, CDR1 is ENHRY, CDR2 SYGVKD. CDR3 length: 16 residues. The junction had 12 bases not matched to a gene; V was cut back by 3 bases and J by 5 bases. DNA of the CDR3: TGTGCCATCAGTGACGAGGTGACTAGCCCGGGGGAGACCCAGTACTTC. It yields the protein CAISDEVTSPGETQYF.

The gene calls are TRBV7-6 and TRBJ1-5, with D perhaps TRBD1 (6 bases). The CDR3 covers 15 residues. The V gene lost 5 bases and the J gene lost 3 bases, with 14 bases spanning the gap. The germline gives CDR1 SGHVS, CDR2 FNYEAQ. CDR3 coding DNA: TGTGCCAGCAGCCCTCTCGGACAGTTCAATCAGCCCCAGCATTTT. Protein product: CASSPLGQFNQPQHF.

The chain recombines TRBV15 with TRBJ1-5, with 7 nucleotides matching TRBD1. Trimming removed 0 bases from V and 5 bases from J; junction bases left unmatched: 4. Germline CDR1 reads LNHNV; CDR2 reads YYDKDF (reference sequence). The CDR3 spans 15 residues. The CDR3 coding sequence is TGTGCCACCAGCAGAGATAGGGGGCTTTATCAGCCCCAGCATTTT. It yields the protein CATSRDRGLYQPQHF.

This chain connects TRBV4-1 to TRBJ2-7; D unclear. The CDR3 loop spans 15 amino acids. The germline gives CDR1 MGHRA, CDR2 YSYEKL. Trimming shortened V by 0 bases and J by 1 base, and 10 bases separated the two germline ends. The CDR3 loop reads CASSQDNILSYEQYF. The CDR3, as DNA: TGCGCCAGCAGCCAAGATAACATTTTATCCTACGAGCAGTACTTC.

This clone was recorded a few times. The chain links TRBV10-2 to TRBJ1-1; D remains ambiguous. This CDR3 contains 12 residues. Germline CDR1 and CDR2: WSHSY and SAAADI. The V end was cut by 2 bases, the J end by 6 bases, with 7 bases between. The CDR3 nucleotides read TGCGCCAGCAGTGAGGGGCCCGCTGAAGCTTTCTTT. Translation gives CASSEGPAEAFF.

The CDR3 spells CASSQDHPSGVGNEQFF. The CDR3 nucleotides read TGCGCCAGCAGCCAAGATCACCCTAGCGGGGTTGGAAATGAGCAGTTCTTC. V is TRBV4-1 and J is TRBJ2-1, with 9 bases that match TRBD2. The CDR3 runs to 17 residues. The germline V gene has CDR1 MGHRA and CDR2 YSYEKL. The J segment lost 7 bases and the V segment lost 0 bases, leaving 10 bases of the junction unmatched.

This clone was seen once. The chain has TRBV5-1 and TRBJ2-3; D is undetermined. This CDR3 spans 15 amino acids. Per germline, CDR1 SGHRS and CDR2 YFSETQ. Trimming took 1 base from V and 3 from J, leaving 12 bases between them. The CDR3 reads CASSLSDTATDTQYF. In nucleotides, the CDR3 is TGCGCCAGCAGCTTGAGTGACACGGCAACAGATACGCAGTATTTT.

The chain links TRBV9 to TRBJ2-3; 7 positions agree with TRBD2. J lost 2 bases, V lost 3 bases, and 6 bases had no gene match. Germline assignment: CDR1 SGDLS and CDR2 YYNGEE. This CDR3 is 15 amino acids long. The CDR3 is CASSGERGATDTQYF. CDR3 DNA sequence: TGTGCCAGCAGCGGGGAGCGGGGCGCCACAGATACGCAGTATTTT.

In this sample, this clone turned up once. The chain couples TRBV7-6 to TRBJ2-7, with 9 bases lining up with TRBD1. The CDR3 contains 15 residues. Germline CDR1 is SGHVS and CDR2 is FNYEAQ. V lost 5 bases to trimming and J lost 3 bases; unmatched junction nucleotides: 8. The DNA of the CDR3 is TGTGCCAGCAGCCCGACCGGGACAGGGAACTACGAGCAGTACTTC. This translates into CASSPTGTGNYEQYF.

This rearrangement joins TRBV9 to TRBJ2-2; D unresolved. In germline, CDR1 is SGDLS, CDR2 YYNGEE. The CDR3 totals 17 residues. Trimming removed 1 base at V and 0 bases at J, with 13 bases between. This chain's CDR3 is CASSVPISPTNTGELFF. The CDR3 DNA reads TGTGCCAGCAGCGTACCTATCTCACCGACGAACACCGGGGAGCTGTTTTTT. Variable domain in full (rest from reference TRBV9 and TRBJ2-2): DSGVTQTPKHLITATGQRVTLRCSPRSGDLSVYWYQQSLDQGLQFLIQYYNGEERAKGNILERFSAQQFPDLHSELNLSSLELGDSALYFCASSVPISPTNTGELFFGEGSRLTVL.

This rearrangement joins TRBV5-5 to TRBJ1-1, with a tentative D call TRBD1 (5 bases). The V gene lost 4 bases and the J gene lost 11 bases, with 15 bases spanning the gap. This CDR3 region has 12 residues. CDR1 and CDR2 (germline): SGHKS, YYEKEE (reference sequence). CDR3 amino acids: CASSPISGVAFF. The CDR3 region has the DNA TGTGCCAGCAGCCCAATATCGGGGGTTGCTTTCTTT. Variable domain in full (rest from reference TRBV5-5 and TRBJ1-1): DAGVTQSPTHLIKTRGQQVTLRCSPISGHKSVSWYQQVLGQGPQFIFQYYEKEERGRGNFPDRFSARQFPNYSSELNVNALLLGDSALYLCASSPISGVAFFGQGTRLTVV.

The table lists this clone with many counts. Other nucleotide sequences in the sample specify the same CDR3. The rearrangement uses TRBV6-1 and TRBJ2-5, with 12 bases matching TRBD2. After removal of 2 bases from V and 2 bases from J, the junction contained 0 bases not matched to a gene. Germline CDR1 reads MNHNS; CDR2 reads SASEGT. The CDR3 has 15 amino acids. The CDR3, as DNA: TGTGCCAGCAGTGAACTAGCGGGGGGGCAAGAGACCCAGTACTTC. This gives the protein CASSELAGGQETQYF.

This clone was seen once. The genes are TRBV10-3 and TRBJ1-3, with 8 bases lining up with TRBD1. V shed 0 bases, J shed 7 bases, and the junction held 14 bases outside the gene matches. Germline CDR1 ENHRY, CDR2 SYGVKD. The CDR3 extends over 18 amino acids. For the CDR3, the DNA is TGTGCCATCAGTGAGTCAGTTTGGGCGACAGGGGTTAACAACACCATATATTTT. Translation gives CAISESVWATGVNNTIYF.

The genes are TRBV19 and TRBJ2-1; 11 bases are a match to TRBD2. The CDR3 is made up of 16 amino acids. J was trimmed by 5 bases and V by 5 bases; bases with no gene match: 8. CDR1 is LNHDA, CDR2 SQIVND, per germline (reference sequence). CDR3 protein: CASSPRLAGTHNEQFF. CDR3 DNA: TGTGCCAGTAGTCCTCGACTAGCGGGGACACACAATGAGCAGTTCTTC.

In the case of this clone: The junction departs from the called germline gene at one end, perhaps through a read error. The chain joins TRBV27 to TRBJ2-5, with a possible D match to TRBD2 (7 bases). Germline loops: CDR1 MNHEY, CDR2 SMNVEV (reference sequence). There are 13 residues in the CDR3. CDR3 amino acids: CASSLSSGGPQYF. CDR3 DNA sequence: TGTGCCAGCAGTCTATCCTCCGGGGGGCCCCAGTACTTC.

The V gene is TRBV7-3, the J gene TRBJ2-2, with a tentative D call TRBD1 (6 bases). There are 13 residues in the CDR3. V was shortened by 5 bases and J by 4 bases, with 8 bases between the two germline ends. Germline V lookup: CDR1 SGHTA, CDR2 FQGTGA. The CDR3 bases are TGTGCCAGCAGCCCAGGGGTCACCGGGGAGCTGTTTTTT. Its protein product is CASSPGVTGELFF.